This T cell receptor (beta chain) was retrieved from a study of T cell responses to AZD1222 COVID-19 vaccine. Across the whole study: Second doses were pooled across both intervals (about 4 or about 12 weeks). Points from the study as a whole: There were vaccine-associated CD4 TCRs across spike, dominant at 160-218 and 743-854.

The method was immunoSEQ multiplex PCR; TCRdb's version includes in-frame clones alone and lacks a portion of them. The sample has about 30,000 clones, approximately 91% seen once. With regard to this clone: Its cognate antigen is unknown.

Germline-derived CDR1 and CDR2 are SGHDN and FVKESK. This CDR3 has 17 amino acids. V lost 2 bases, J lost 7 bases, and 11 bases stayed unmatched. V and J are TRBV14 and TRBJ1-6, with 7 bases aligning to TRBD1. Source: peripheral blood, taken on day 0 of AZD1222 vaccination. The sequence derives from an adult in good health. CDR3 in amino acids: CASSQPKTGTRNSPLHF. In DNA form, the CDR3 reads TGTGCCAGCAGCCAACCTAAGACAGGGACTCGGAATTCACCCCTCCACTTT. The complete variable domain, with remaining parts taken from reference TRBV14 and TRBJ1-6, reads EAGVTQFPSHSVIEKGQTVTLRCDPISGHDNLYWYRRVMGKEIKFLLHFVKESKQDESGMPNNRFLAERTGGTYSTLKVQPAELEDSGVYFCASSQPKTGTRNSPLHFGNGTRLTVT.